A single sample is the source of the 3 T cell receptor beta chains below, sequenced in a study of T cells in Graves' hyperthyroidism and ophthalmopathy (dated by TCRdb to the late 2010s). The library was produced with multiplex PCR. TCRdb names Illumina HiSeq 2000 as the instrument used. The TCR beta CDR3 regions were amplified from RNA transcripts. The TCR CDR3 was subjected to a first round of RT-PCR using the HTBI primer set and the Qiagen OneStep RT-PCR kit. The public reads were quality trimmed at Q25 with fastp and then assembled into clones with MiXCR by TCRdb, keeping productive beta chains. Rows with a matching CDR3 protein are joined into one entry that keeps the most common DNA and genes. The sample contains some 530,000 distinct CDR3 sequences, less than 25% of them found a single time. Together, the top ten hold 45% to 50% of the sample. Sequencing was carried out using blood. These receptors were obtained from a woman aged 65 to 85 with Graves' ophthalmopathy.

This clonotype was picked up many times. This chain links TRBV27 with TRBJ1-1; tentatively, D is TRBD1 (6 bases). V was pared by 3 bases and J by 4 bases, with 18 bases between. Looked up from germline, CDR1 is MNHEY and CDR2 is SMNVEV (reference sequence). CDR3 size: 16 residues. CDR3 sequence reads: CASSFLGRGSSTEAFF. DNA for the CDR3: TGTGCCAGCAGTTTTCTGGGCAGGGGATCTAGCACTGAAGCTTTCTTT.

This CDR3 reads CATRGIGPTEGYTF. DNA for the CDR3: TGTGCCACCAGAGGTATCGGGCCAACGGAGGGCTACACCTTC. This chain connects TRBV24-1 to TRBJ1-2; D is uncertain. With 7 bases removed from V and 8 bases from J, the gap between germline ends came to 19 bases. There are 14 residues in the CDR3. The germline V gene encodes CDR1 KGHDR and CDR2 SFDVKD.

The rearrangement joins TRBV28 to TRBJ2-1; 14 bases map to TRBD2. Trimming removed 4 bases from V and 9 bases from J; junction bases left unmatched: 11. This CDR3 contains 17 residues. Germline values: CDR1 MDHEN, CDR2 SYDVKM. This chain's CDR3 is CASSSLGLAGGAGEQFF. CDR3 sequence (DNA): TGTGCCAGCAGTTCCCTAGGACTAGCGGGAGGTGCCGGTGAGCAGTTCTTC.